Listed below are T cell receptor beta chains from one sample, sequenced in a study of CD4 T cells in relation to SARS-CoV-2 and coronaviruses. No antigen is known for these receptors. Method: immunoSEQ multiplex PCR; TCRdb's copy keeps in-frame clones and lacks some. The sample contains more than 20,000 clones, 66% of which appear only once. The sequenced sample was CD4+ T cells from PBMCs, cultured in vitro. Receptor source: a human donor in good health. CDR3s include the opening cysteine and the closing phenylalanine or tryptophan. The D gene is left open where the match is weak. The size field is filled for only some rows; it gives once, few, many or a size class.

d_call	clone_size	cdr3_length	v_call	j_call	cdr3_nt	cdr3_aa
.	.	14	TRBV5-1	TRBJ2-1	TGCGCCAGCAGCTTGGATGGAGGGGCGGAAGAGCAGTTCTTC	CASSLDGGAEEQFF
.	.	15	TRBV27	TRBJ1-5	TGTGCCAGCAGTTTAGACCGCAGGAGAAATCAGCCCCAGCATTTT	CASSLDRRRNQPQHF
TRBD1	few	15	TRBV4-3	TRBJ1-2	TGCGCCAGCAGCCAAATCCGGACAGGGGTGGGTGGCTACACCTTC	CASSQIRTGVGGYTF
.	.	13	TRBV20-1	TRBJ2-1	TGCAGTGCTAGTCCCTGGGAACGGGACGAGCAGTTCTTC	CSASPWERDEQFF
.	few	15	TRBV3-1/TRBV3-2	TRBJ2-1	TGTGCCAGCAGTCGGGACACTCGATCCTACAATGAGCAGTTCTTC	CASSRDTRSYNEQFF
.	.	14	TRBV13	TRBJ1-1	TGTGCCAGCAGCTTAGGGGGGGTTAGGTCTGAAGCTTTCTTT	CASSLGGVRSEAFF
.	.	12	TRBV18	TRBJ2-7	TGTGCCAGCTCGCCGGACCTATACGAGCAGTACTTC	CASSPDLYEQYF
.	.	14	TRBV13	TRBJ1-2	TGTGCCAGCAGCTGGGCATTAGGGAGTGAGGGCTACACCTTC	CASSWALGSEGYTF
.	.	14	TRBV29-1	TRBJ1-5	TGCAGCGCCGCCCCGACAGGCCCCAATCAGCCCCAGCATTTT	CSAAPTGPNQPQHF
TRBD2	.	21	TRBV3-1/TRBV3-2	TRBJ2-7	TGTGCCAGCAGCCAAGACGGTTGGGGATCTAGCGGCCGACCATTCTCCTACGAGCAGTACTTC	CASSQDGWGSSGRPFSYEQYF
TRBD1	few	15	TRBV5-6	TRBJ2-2	TGTGCCAGCAGCTATGGGACAGGGAACACCGGGGAGCTGTTTTTT	CASSYGTGNTGELFF
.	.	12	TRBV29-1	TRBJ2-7	TGCAGCGTTGGCCCTGGACTCTACGAGCAGTACTTC	CSVGPGLYEQYF
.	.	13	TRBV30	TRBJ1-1	TGTGCCTGGAGTGTATCCTTAAAGACTGAAGCTTTCTTT	CAWSVSLKTEAFF
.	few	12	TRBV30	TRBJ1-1	TGTGCCTGGACAAATCTGGGCACTGAAGCTTTCTTT	CAWTNLGTEAFF
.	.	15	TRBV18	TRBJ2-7	TGTGCCAGCTCACCACCTGGAATAGCGACCTACGAGCAGTACTTC	CASSPPGIATYEQYF
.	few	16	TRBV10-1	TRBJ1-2	TGCGCCAGCAGTGAGTCGACCTCGGCAGGGCACGCTGGCTACACCTTC	CASSESTSAGHAGYTF
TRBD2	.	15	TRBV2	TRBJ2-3	TGTGCCAGCAGTGAAGATTGGCGGGGGTTGGATACGCAGTATTTT	CASSEDWRGLDTQYF